One T cell receptor (beta chain) is described in this entry. Its specificity is unknown. The entry originates in a study of post-analysis software for immune sequencing data. Study outcomes and limitations: About 5 TRBV segments were significantly more frequent in patients than in controls. TRBV5-6, TRBV5-1 and TRBV20-1 were among these segments. Significantly lower normalized Chao1 diversity was found in patients with multiple sclerosis relative to controls.

Deletions cut 3 bases from V and 7 bases from J, with 12 bases between. The CDR3 spans 14 residues. Presence of unique molecular identifiers characterized the TCR beta cDNA libraries. Input populations of roughly 0.95 to 10 million T cells gave rise to roughly 0.5 million cDNA molecules. MiXCR, run by TCRdb on the PCR reads, gives a single entry per CDR3 protein. This sample carries hundreds of thousands of distinct CDR3 sequences, approximately 30% of them seen once, and the ten largest clones take 0.5% to 0.6%. The chain combines TRBV12-3 or TRBV12-4 with TRBJ1-4, with D maybe TRBD1 (5 bases). The sequenced sample was blood. The receptor's source is a girl aged 10 to 17 with multiple sclerosis. The CDR3 protein is CASSFRGGGEKLFF. Here the CDR3 DNA reads TGTGCCAGCAGTTTTAGGGGCGGTGGTGAAAAACTGTTTTTT.